Below are 27 T cell receptor beta chains sequenced from a single sample in a study of cytomegalovirus exposure and HLA in healthy donors (dated by TCRdb to about 2017). Library method: the immunoSEQ multiplex PCR assay. The multiplex PCR relied on a mix of 60 forward primers for TCR Vbeta segments and 13 reverse primers for TCR Jbeta segments. TCRdb mirrors the immuneACCESS table, restricted to in-frame sequences. Some clones are absent from its copies; in checked studies, under half trace to an unresolved V gene, and the reason for the others is unknown. This sample holds roughly 100,000 clones; approximately 84% were observed only once. The top ten hold around 5.6% of the sample. Sequencing was performed on PBMCs. The receptors here all came from a woman younger than 30 in good health and CMV-seropositive.

The rearrangement links TRBV5-4 to TRBJ2-3, with D maybe TRBD2 (5 bases). The CDR3 is made up of 15 amino acids. V dropped 0 bases and J dropped 5 bases, with 13 bases sitting between them. Germline CDR1 and CDR2: SGHNT and YYREEE (reference sequence). CDR3 sequence reads: CASSLGGNKLDTQYF. The CDR3 DNA follows: TGTGCCAGCAGCTTGGGAGGGAACAAATTAGATACGCAGTATTTT.

V is TRBV29-1 and J is TRBJ1-1; D not resolved. The CDR3 loop spans 11 amino acids. V was pared by 6 bases and J by 0 bases, with 5 bases between. Germline CDR1 and CDR2: SQVTM and ANQGSEA. This CDR3 reads CSVIMNTEAFF. DNA for the CDR3: TGCAGCGTAATAATGAACACTGAAGCTTTCTTT.

For this clone: An end of the junction does not agree with germline; a read error may underlie this. The CDR3 sequence: CASSFAGETQYF. The DNA of the CDR3 is TGTGCTAGCAGCTTTGCCGGAGAGACCCAGTACTTC. The chain carries TRBV7-7 and TRBJ2-5; D gene unclear. From germline, CDR1 is SSHAT and CDR2 FNYEAQ (reference sequence). The CDR3 loop spans 12 amino acids.

The CDR3 is CSARYYGYTF. In DNA form, the CDR3 reads TGCAGTGCTAGGTATTATGGCTACACCTTC. J is TRBJ1-2 and V is TRBV20-1, with D unclear. CDR3 length: 10 residues. In germline, CDR1 is DFQATT, CDR2 SNEGSKA (reference sequence). Trimming pared 3 bases from V and 5 bases from J, leaving 4 bases between.

This clone was detected only once. The CDR3 protein is CASSVAGGNYGYTF. The CDR3 DNA reads TGTGCCAGCAGCGTAGCCGGCGGAAACTATGGCTACACCTTC. The chain recombines TRBV9 with TRBJ1-2; D remains unclear. From germline, CDR1 is SGDLS and CDR2 YYNGEE. This CDR3 comprises 14 residues. V was pared by 0 bases and J by 2 bases, with 8 bases between. Full variable domain (outside the CDR3, taken from reference TRBV9 and TRBJ1-2): DSGVTQTPKHLITATGQRVTLRCSPRSGDLSVYWYQQSLDQGLQFLIQYYNGEERAKGNILERFSAQQFPDLHSELNLSSLELGDSALYFCASSVAGGNYGYTFGSGTRLTVV.

The CDR3 bases are TGCGCCAGCAGCTTGGCGAACCCGGGGGAAGGTGGCTACACCTTC. Translating it yields CASSLANPGEGGYTF. V is TRBV5-1 and J is TRBJ1-2, with D perhaps TRBD1 (5 bases). CDR3 length equals 15 residues. Germline-derived CDR1 and CDR2 are SGHRS and YFSETQ. Trimming cost V 0 bases and J 7 bases, with 16 bases left between them.

This clone was seen once. The J gene is TRBJ1-5, the V gene TRBV7-9, with D hard to call. CDR1 is SEHNR and CDR2 is FQNEAQ in the germline V gene (reference sequence). The CDR3 covers 15 residues. V gave up 3 bases and J gave up 5 bases, with 14 bases separating them. CDR3 amino acids: CASSLTGGGDQPQHF. DNA for the CDR3: TGTGCCAGCAGCTTGACGGGAGGCGGGGATCAGCCCCAGCATTTT. Full variable domain (outside the CDR3, taken from reference TRBV7-9 and TRBJ1-5): DTGVSQNPRHKITKRGQNVTFRCDPISEHNRLYWYRQTLGQGPEFLTYFQNEAQLEKSRLLSDRFSAERPKGSFSTLEIQRTEQGDSAMYLCASSLTGGGDQPQHFGDGTRLSIL.

The chain recombines TRBV9 with TRBJ2-2; D remains ambiguous. The V gene's germline CDR1 is SGDLS and CDR2 YYNGEE. The CDR3 runs to 13 residues. The V end was cut by 4 bases, the J end by 4 bases, with 8 bases between. CDR3 nucleotides: TGTGCCAGCAGCACTCAGCGCACCGGGGAGCTGTTTTTT. It is translated as CASSTQRTGELFF.

V gene TRBV19 combines with J gene TRBJ1-2, with 9 bases fitting TRBD1. CDR1 LNHDA and CDR2 SQIVND come from the germline V gene (reference sequence). J gave up 5 bases and V 4 bases, and 8 bases lay outside the gene matches. The CDR3 runs to 15 residues. CDR3 DNA: TGTGCCAGTAGTACGATCCAGGACAGGGGATATGGCTACACCTTC. This sequence encodes CASSTIQDRGYGYTF.

CDR3 sequence (DNA): TGTGCCAGCAGCTCAACTAGCGGGGGATTCTACGAGCAGTACTTC. As protein: CASSSTSGGFYEQYF. The J gene is TRBJ2-7, the V gene TRBV7-2; 11 bases agree with TRBD2. Germline-derived CDR1 and CDR2 are SGHTA and FQGNSA. J was trimmed by 3 bases and V by 4 bases; bases with no gene match: 5. The CDR3 extends over 15 amino acids.

The CDR3 here is CASSLGKWRETQYF. The CDR3 DNA reads TGTGCCAGCAGTTTGGGCAAATGGAGGGAGACCCAGTACTTC. J is TRBJ2-5 and V is TRBV6-6; perhaps TRBD2 as D (5 bases). V lost 4 bases to trimming and J lost 5 bases, with 14 bases between them. The CDR3 length is 14 residues. Germline CDR1 reads MNHNY; CDR2 reads SVGAGI (reference sequence).

This clone showed up just once. The chain has TRBV5-1 and TRBJ1-5; 8 nucleotides match TRBD1. V gave up 4 bases and J gave up 1 base; unmatched junction bases: 4. The CDR3 extends over 15 amino acids. Germline CDR1 is SGHRS and CDR2 is YFSETQ. Written as DNA, the CDR3 is TGCGCCAGCAGCCCGACAGGGGAAAGCAATCAGCCCCAGCATTTT. Amino acid sequence: CASSPTGESNQPQHF.

The genes are TRBV28 and TRBJ1-1; tentatively, D is TRBD1 (5 bases). Trimming pared 7 bases from V and 5 bases from J, leaving 8 bases between. The CDR3 length is 11 residues. Germline-derived CDR1 and CDR2 are MDHEN and SYDVKM. The CDR3 reads CASTRGTEAFF. The CDR3 DNA sequence: TGTGCCAGCACAAGGGGTACTGAAGCTTTCTTT. The full variable domain, in which reference TRBV28 and TRBJ1-1 provide the parts outside the CDR3, is DVKVTQSSRYLVKRTGEKVFLECVQDMDHENMFWYRQDPGLGLRLIYFSYDVKMKEKGDIPEGYSVSREKKERFSLILESASTNQTSMYLCASTRGTEAFFGQGTRLTVV.

This clone showed up just a few times. V is TRBV7-3 and J is TRBJ1-1; D remains ambiguous. The CDR3 has 13 residues. V lost 2 bases to trimming and J lost 2 bases, with 6 bases between them. Germline CDR1 reads SGHTA; CDR2 reads FQGTGA. This CDR3 is CASSLLANTEAFF. The DNA of the CDR3 is TGTGCCAGCAGCTTACTGGCTAACACTGAAGCTTTCTTT.

This chain connects TRBV5-4 to TRBJ2-5, with 7 bases aligning to TRBD1. Germline-derived CDR1 and CDR2 are SGHNT and YYREEE (reference sequence). The CDR3 extends over 14 amino acids. V gave up 4 bases and J gave up 1 base; unmatched junction bases: 4. CDR3 region: CASSRGQAQETQYF. The CDR3 bases are TGTGCCAGCAGCCGAGGACAGGCCCAAGAGACCCAGTACTTC.

The rearrangement uses TRBV30 and TRBJ1-5; maybe TRBD1 (6 bases). Trimming removed 2 bases from V and 3 bases from J, with 11 bases in between. The CDR3 length is 14 residues. Germline loops: CDR1 GTSNPN, CDR2 SVGIG (reference sequence). Written as DNA, the CDR3 is TGTGCCTGGAGTCAAACAGGGAACAATCAGCCCCAGCATTTT. Translated: CAWSQTGNNQPQHF.

This sequence joins TRBV28 and TRBJ2-7; 10 bases match TRBD2. The CDR3 consists of 16 residues. Germline V gene data show CDR1 as MDHEN and CDR2 as SYDVKM. The junction had 6 bases not matched to a gene; V was cut back by 4 bases and J by 0 bases. The DNA of the CDR3 is TGTGCCAGCAGTTCCCCCTCTAGCGGGAGCTCCTACGAGCAGTACTTC. As protein: CASSSPSSGSSYEQYF.

V gene TRBV7-9 combines with J gene TRBJ1-5, with 7 bases lining up with TRBD1. The V and J ends lost 4 bases and 4 bases, in that order; junction bases with no gene match: 7. The V gene's germline CDR1 is SEHNR and CDR2 FQNEAQ (reference sequence). The CDR3 runs 15 residues. The CDR3 region is CASSSTAGGNQPQHF. The CDR3 nucleotides are TGTGCCAGCAGCTCCACGGCAGGGGGGAATCAGCCCCAGCATTTT.

The V and J genes are TRBV7-9 and TRBJ2-1, with a weak D call TRBD2 (5 bases). The V gene lost 2 bases and the J gene lost 8 bases, with 25 bases spanning the gap. CDR3 length equals 18 residues. Per the germline V gene, CDR1 is SEHNR and CDR2 is FQNEAQ (reference sequence). The CDR3 DNA follows: TGTGCCAGCAGCTTAAGGGCACTAGTTCGGAACGAGTTGGATGAGCAGTTCTTC. This sequence encodes CASSLRALVRNELDEQFF. Looking up the rest from reference TRBV7-9 and TRBJ2-1 gives the full variable domain: DTGVSQNPRHKITKRGQNVTFRCDPISEHNRLYWYRQTLGQGPEFLTYFQNEAQLEKSRLLSDRFSAERPKGSFSTLEIQRTEQGDSAMYLCASSLRALVRNELDEQFFGPGTRLTVL.

The CDR3, as DNA: TGTGCCAGCAGTGTGGAGGGGCGAACTGAAGCTTTCTTT. Amino acids: CASSVEGRTEAFF. The chain recombines TRBV6-5 with TRBJ1-1, with TRBD1 as a possible D gene (5 bases). The V gene's germline CDR1 is MNHEY and CDR2 SVGAGI. The CDR3 is made up of 13 amino acids. V shed 5 bases and J shed 5 bases, with 12 bases lying between them.

V gene TRBV19 combines with J gene TRBJ1-2; 7 bases match TRBD1. Germline loops: CDR1 LNHDA, CDR2 SQIVND (reference sequence). The CDR3 is made up of 14 amino acids. V lost 6 bases, J lost 1 base, and 5 bases stayed unmatched. CDR3 coding DNA: TGTGCCAGTAGGGACAGGAAATTTAACTATGGCTACACCTTC. This translates into CASRDRKFNYGYTF.

The chain carries TRBV7-9 and TRBJ2-7, with a weak D call TRBD1 (6 bases). The CDR3 contains 13 residues. V was cut by 5 bases and J by 5 bases, with 13 bases left in between. The V gene's germline CDR1 is SEHNR and CDR2 FQNEAQ (reference sequence). CDR3 nucleotides: TGTGCCAGCAGCACACCACAGGGCCACGAGCAGTACTTC. Its translation: CASSTPQGHEQYF.

This clone was counted once. The chain is built from TRBV9 and TRBJ2-7; 9 nucleotides agree with TRBD2. The CDR3 contains 16 residues. From germline, CDR1 is SGDLS and CDR2 YYNGEE. V lost 0 bases to trimming and J lost 5 bases; unmatched junction nucleotides: 9. The CDR3 sequence is CASSVGWASGTHEQYF. CDR3 bases: TGTGCCAGCAGCGTAGGATGGGCTAGCGGGACCCACGAGCAGTACTTC.

The V gene is TRBV6-5, the J gene TRBJ2-7, with 7 bases fitting TRBD1. CDR1 MNHEY and CDR2 SVGAGI come from the germline V gene. The CDR3 has 15 amino acids. Germline trimming cut 0 bases from V and 2 bases from J; bases unmatched to any gene: 4. CDR3 amino acids: CASSYSTGSTYEQYF. The CDR3, as DNA: TGTGCCAGCAGTTACTCGACAGGGAGTACCTACGAGCAGTACTTC.

The sample holds one count of this clone. The chain combines TRBV5-6 with TRBJ2-5, with TRBD1 as a possible D gene (5 bases). CDR1 SGHDT and CDR2 YYEEEE come from the germline V gene. V was pared by 4 bases and J by 4 bases, with 14 bases between. The CDR3 length is 14 residues. The CDR3 loop reads CASSVQGSRETQYF. CDR3 bases: TGTGCCAGCAGCGTTCAGGGTTCGCGAGAGACCCAGTACTTC.

The chain carries TRBV9 and TRBJ2-7; D might be TRBD2 (6 bases). Germline CDR1 reads SGDLS; CDR2 reads YYNGEE. The V end was cut by 0 bases, the J end by 2 bases, with 12 bases between. The CDR3 is 15 amino acids. CDR3 DNA: TGTGCCAGCAGCGTAGGGAGGGACCCCCCCTACGAGCAGTACTTC. Translation: CASSVGRDPPYEQYF.

This chain joins TRBV29-1 and TRBJ2-5, with unresolved D. CDR1 SQVTM and CDR2 ANQGSEA come from the germline V gene. The CDR3 extends over 13 amino acids. V lost 2 bases to trimming and J lost 2 bases, with 9 bases between them. CDR3 region: CSVERTFQETQYF. For the CDR3, the DNA is TGCAGCGTTGAAAGAACTTTTCAAGAGACCCAGTACTTC.